What follows are 27 T cell receptor beta chains derived from one specimen sequenced in a study of T cell responses to AZD1222 COVID-19 vaccine. Here immunoSEQ multiplex PCR was the method, and the copy in TCRdb shows in-frame clones only, minus some. The table records about 35,000 clones, 65% to 90% of them present only once. Source: peripheral blood, taken on day 0 of AZD1222 vaccination. The receptors derive from an adult in good health.

This clone was detected a few times. V and J are TRBV7-9 and TRBJ2-2, with 8 bases lining up with TRBD1. Germline V gene data show CDR1 as SEHNR and CDR2 as FQNEAQ (reference sequence). Trimming took 1 base from V and 1 from J; bases not matched to a gene: 2. The CDR3 runs to 16 residues. The CDR3 protein is CASSLGGTGNTGELFF. As DNA, the CDR3 is TGTGCCAGCAGCTTAGGGGGGACAGGGAACACCGGGGAGCTGTTTTTT.

The rearrangement uses TRBV11-2 and TRBJ1-4; a possible D gene is TRBD1 (5 bases). V was pared by 1 base and J by 10 bases, with 13 bases between. Looked up from germline, CDR1 is SGHAT and CDR2 is FQNNGV. The CDR3 sequence is 14 residues long. The CDR3 spells CASSLGQGERKLFF. In nucleotides, the CDR3 is TGTGCCAGCAGCTTAGGCCAGGGAGAGCGAAAACTGTTTTTT.

The chain uses TRBV27 and TRBJ2-7; D is possibly TRBD1 (5 bases). Germline CDR1 is MNHEY and CDR2 is SMNVEV (reference sequence). The CDR3 length is 13 residues. Trimming removed 0 bases at V and 5 bases at J, with 8 bases between. Written as DNA, the CDR3 is TGTGCCAGCAGTTTATCCAGGGCCCACGAGCAGTACTTC. Its translation: CASSLSRAHEQYF.

The genes are TRBV24-1 and TRBJ2-1; 8 nucleotides line up with TRBD2. CDR1 and CDR2 from the germline V gene are KGHDR and SFDVKD. This CDR3 is 16 amino acids long. V lost 3 bases to trimming and J lost 7 bases; unmatched junction nucleotides: 10. Here the CDR3 reads CATSDPGLDQLNEQFF. The CDR3 nucleotides are TGTGCCACCAGTGATCCGGGACTAGACCAATTGAATGAGCAGTTCTTC.

V usage is TRBV7-8 and J usage is TRBJ1-5; 8 bases are shared with TRBD1. V shed 5 bases and J 4 bases; nucleotides not matched to a gene: 4. The CDR3 totals 14 residues. Per the germline V gene, CDR1 is SGHVS and CDR2 is FQNEAQ. In DNA, the CDR3 is TGTGCCAGCAGCCTGACAGGGGTAAATCAGCCCCAGCATTTT. Encoded protein: CASSLTGVNQPQHF.

V gene TRBV19 combines with J gene TRBJ2-3; unclear D gene. CDR3 length: 14 amino acids. The germline V gene encodes CDR1 LNHDA and CDR2 SQIVND (reference sequence). The V end was cut by 3 bases, the J end by 4 bases, with 11 bases between. The CDR3 DNA sequence: TGTGCCAGTAGTATGCTGGAGTCGGCAGATACGCAGTATTTT. Translating gives CASSMLESADTQYF.

This chain uses TRBV4-2 with TRBJ2-7, with D unresolved. This CDR3 is 14 amino acids long. Per germline, CDR1 LGHNA and CDR2 YNFKEQ. The germline V and J ends were trimmed by 0 bases and 2 bases, with 8 bases remaining between them. Here the CDR3 DNA reads TGTGCCAGCAGCCAAGATGGCATTACCTACGAGCAGTACTTC. It codes for CASSQDGITYEQYF.

V and J are TRBV29-1 and TRBJ1-6; no definite D call. The germline V and J ends were trimmed by 4 bases and 7 bases, with 11 bases remaining between them. The germline CDR1 and CDR2 sequences are SQVTM and ANQGSEA. The CDR3 is 13 amino acids. The CDR3 coding sequence is TGCAGCGTTGTTGAGTCGAGAAATTCACCCCTCCACTTT. Amino acids: CSVVESRNSPLHF.

V usage is TRBV19 and J usage is TRBJ1-5; D is possibly TRBD1 (5 bases). Trimming took off 2 bases at V and 6 bases at J, with 11 bases between the two ends. Germline lookup yields CDR1 LNHDA and CDR2 SQIVND (reference sequence). The CDR3 runs to 14 residues. CDR3 protein: CASSIRGIGQPQHF. The DNA for the CDR3 is TGTGCCAGTAGTATACGGGGGATAGGTCAGCCCCAGCATTTT.

The rearrangement links TRBV28 to TRBJ1-6, with no clear D. Germline CDR1 MDHEN, CDR2 SYDVKM. The CDR3 runs 12 residues. Between the trimmed V and J ends, which lost 3 bases and 8 bases, there was a span of 5 bases. CDR3 protein: CASSFADSPLHF. The CDR3 DNA is TGTGCCAGCAGTTTTGCGGATTCACCCCTCCACTTT.

The chain employs TRBV6-2 or TRBV6-3 and TRBJ1-6, with D possibly TRBD1 on 6 matching bases. The CDR3 is 15 residues long. V lost 2 bases, J lost 7 bases, and 12 bases lay in between. In germline, CDR1 is MNHEY, CDR2 SVGEGT. CDR3 in DNA: TGTGCCAGCAGTTACATGGCAGGGGCCAATTCACCCCTCCACTTT. Translating gives CASSYMAGANSPLHF.

V and J are TRBV18 and TRBJ1-5; the D is unclear. The V end lost 1 base, the J end lost 0 bases, and 7 bases lay between the germline ends. The CDR3 runs to 15 residues. Germline V gene data show CDR1 as KGHSH and CDR2 as LQKENI. CDR3 nucleotides: TGTGCCAGCTCACCACAGGGAAATAGCAATCAGCCCCAGCATTTT. Protein product: CASSPQGNSNQPQHF.

The chain carries TRBV5-1 and TRBJ1-1; no clear D gene. Between the trimmed V and J ends, which lost 0 bases and 1 base, there was a span of 16 bases. The CDR3 has 17 amino acids. Germline V gene lookup returns CDR1 SGHRS and CDR2 YFSETQ. The DNA of the CDR3 is TGCGCCAGCAGCTTGGGCCCTTCGAGGCTAGGGAACACTGAAGCTTTCTTT. Amino acids: CASSLGPSRLGNTEAFF. The whole variable domain, filled in from reference TRBV5-1 and TRBJ1-1, reads KAGVTQTPRYLIKTRGQQVTLSCSPISGHRSVSWYQQTPGQGLQFLFEYFSETQRNKGNFPGRFSGRQFSNSRSEMNVSTLELGDSALYLCASSLGPSRLGNTEAFFGQGTRLTVV.

The rearrangement uses TRBV5-8 and TRBJ1-4; 10 bases align to TRBD1. The CDR3 loop spans 15 amino acids. Germline assignment: CDR1 SGHTS and CDR2 YDEGEE. V gave up 4 bases and J gave up 7 bases; unmatched junction bases: 7. The CDR3 here is CASSRRQGASEKLFF. As DNA, the CDR3 is TGTGCCAGCAGCCGTCGACAGGGGGCTAGTGAAAAACTGTTTTTT.

This clone was seen a few times. The chain couples TRBV19 to TRBJ1-5, with a weak D call TRBD1 (6 bases). Germline values: CDR1 LNHDA, CDR2 SQIVND (reference sequence). The ends were cut back, 3 bases at V and 7 bases at J, with 19 bases in the middle. There are 16 residues in the CDR3. CDR3 loop: CASSIFGDIPGQPQHF. The CDR3 nucleotides are TGTGCCAGTAGTATTTTCGGGGACATCCCCGGGCAGCCCCAGCATTTT.

This chain connects TRBV20-1 to TRBJ1-5; D gene uncertain. CDR3 length equals 13 residues. Germline CDR1 reads DFQATT; CDR2 reads SNEGSKA (reference sequence). The V gene lost 3 bases and the J gene lost 4 bases, with 10 bases spanning the gap. The CDR3 DNA is TGCAGTGCTAGTCTGTCAGGTAATCAGCCCCAGCATTTT. Its translation: CSASLSGNQPQHF.

This chain joins TRBV19 and TRBJ2-1, with a weak D call TRBD2 (6 bases). The CDR3 extends over 15 amino acids. Trimming shortened V by 4 bases and J by 3 bases, and 13 bases separated the two germline ends. Germline V lookup: CDR1 LNHDA, CDR2 SQIVND (reference sequence). The CDR3: CASSTPGLIYNEQFF. In nucleotides, the CDR3 is TGTGCCAGTAGTACCCCGGGACTCATCTACAATGAGCAGTTCTTC.

CDR3 sequence (DNA): TGTGCCAGCAGACCGCTGGGGACAGGGGGTCCGGGGACCCAGTACTTC. This sequence encodes CASRPLGTGGPGTQYF. The chain combines TRBV5-4 with TRBJ2-5, with 11 bases that match TRBD1. V lost 5 bases and J lost 7; bases outside the gene matches: 13. There are 16 residues in the CDR3. The germline V gene encodes CDR1 SGHNT and CDR2 YYREEE (reference sequence).

The genes are TRBV2 and TRBJ2-1; D call uncertain. The germline CDR1 and CDR2 sequences are SNHLY and FYNNEI. V was cut by 4 bases and J by 4 bases, with 14 bases left in between. This CDR3 is 15 amino acids long. The CDR3 coding sequence is TGTGCCAGCAGTGTAGGACCCGTCGGGTACAATGAGCAGTTCTTC. It is translated as CASSVGPVGYNEQFF.

The chain is built from TRBV5-1 and TRBJ1-5; D perhaps matches TRBD1 (5 bases). Germline V gene lookup returns CDR1 SGHRS and CDR2 YFSETQ. Trimming removed 4 bases from V and 2 bases from J, with 22 bases in between. The CDR3 length is 18 residues. CDR3 in amino acids: CASSPGGKGAGGNQPQHF. CDR3 DNA sequence: TGCGCCAGCAGCCCTGGAGGGAAAGGGGCTGGGGGCAATCAGCCCCAGCATTTT.

This clone was recorded once. Here the CDR3 DNA reads TGTGCCAGCAGCCAAATGACAGGGGGAAGCGAGCAGTACTTC. Translation: CASSQMTGGSEQYF. This chain links TRBV3-1 (or the pseudogene TRBV3-2) with TRBJ2-7, with TRBD1 identical over 9 bases. CDR1 is LGHDT and CDR2 is YNNKEL in the germline V gene (reference sequence). The length of the CDR3 is 14 residues. Trimming cost V 2 bases and J 6 bases; bases outside gene matches: 5.

This clone has a handful of counts. The chain is built from TRBV7-3 and TRBJ2-1; 7 bases line up with TRBD1. The CDR3 sequence is 12 residues long. Trimming at V came to 5 bases and at J to 9 bases, leaving 4 bases not matched to a gene. Germline V gene data show CDR1 as SGHTA and CDR2 as FQGTGA. For the CDR3, the DNA is TGTGCCAGCAGCCCGGGACAGACTGAGCAGTTCTTC. Encoded protein: CASSPGQTEQFF.

The CDR3 DNA reads as TGCGCCAGCAGCAGGAGGGGGACAGGGAACCAAGAGACCCAGTACTTC. It yields the protein CASSRRGTGNQETQYF. V gene TRBV5-1 combines with J gene TRBJ2-5; TRBD1 aligns across 9 bases. The CDR3 is 16 amino acids. Trimming took 4 bases from V and 0 from J; bases not matched to a gene: 7. Germline loops: CDR1 SGHRS, CDR2 YFSETQ.

The V gene is TRBV7-2, the J gene TRBJ2-7; a possible D gene is TRBD1 (6 bases). V was trimmed by 3 bases and J by 0 bases, leaving 9 bases between them. The CDR3 loop spans 14 amino acids. Germline CDR1 SGHTA, CDR2 FQGNSA. CDR3 sequence: CASSFGQPSYEQYF. In DNA, the CDR3 is TGTGCCAGCAGCTTCGGACAGCCCTCCTACGAGCAGTACTTC. Full variable domain (remainder filled in from reference TRBV7-2 and TRBJ2-7): GAGVSQSPSNKVTEKGKDVELRCDPISGHTALYWYRQSLGQGLEFLIYFQGNSAPDKSGLPSDRFSAERTGGSVSTLTIQRTQQEDSAVYLCASSFGQPSYEQYFGPGTRLTVT.

This clone occurred once. The rearrangement joins TRBV27 to TRBJ2-1; TRBD2 matches 8 bases. The CDR3 spans 17 residues. The germline V gene encodes CDR1 MNHEY and CDR2 SMNVEV (reference sequence). J lost 3 bases, V lost 2 bases, and 9 bases had no gene match. The CDR3 protein is CASSLRLAGLLYNEQFF. Written as DNA, the CDR3 is TGTGCCAGCAGTTTACGGCTAGCGGGTCTCCTCTACAATGAGCAGTTCTTC.

J is TRBJ2-5 and V is TRBV6-5; 7 bases are a match to TRBD2. Germline loops: CDR1 MNHEY, CDR2 SVGAGI. CDR3 length: 13 amino acids. The V segment lost 6 bases and the J segment 5 bases; nucleotides outside the gene matches: 6. CDR3 sequence (DNA): TGTGCCAGCAGGGTGGGAGGGGATGAGACCCAGTACTTC. Translated, it gives CASRVGGDETQYF.

This clone was found once. This chain links TRBV5-4 with TRBJ2-3; the match to TRBD2 covers 11 bases. Germline V gene data show CDR1 as SGHNT and CDR2 as YYREEE (reference sequence). The CDR3 is made up of 16 amino acids. Germline trimming cut 2 bases from V and 0 bases from J; bases unmatched to any gene: 2. CDR3 sequence (DNA): TGTGCCAGCAGCTTCCGACTAGCGGGGAGCACAGATACGCAGTATTTT. This sequence encodes CASSFRLAGSTDTQYF. Based on the CDR3 plus reference TRBV5-4 and TRBJ2-3, the full variable domain is ETGVTQSPTHLIKTRGQQVTLRCSSQSGHNTVSWYQQALGQGPQFIFQYYREEENGRGNFPPRFSGLQFPNYSSELNVNALELDDSALYLCASSFRLAGSTDTQYFGPGTRLTVL.